This entry is about one T cell receptor beta chain. This clonotype was seen only a few times. Its specific antigen is unknown. Base qualities are not at hand, and no much larger clone is one base apart. Data came from an Illumina NovaSeq 6000. TCRalpha and TCRbeta cDNA libraries were built by 5'RACE with constant-segment primers, adding sample barcodes and unique molecular identifiers. RNA was extracted from every sample with Trizol reagent. The libraries were amplified in two PCR steps, and the second step added a second sample barcode and Illumina TruSeq adapters. The libraries were sequenced on an Illumina NovaSeq using 2 x 150 bp paired-end reads. Processing in the source paper ran as follows. Reads were demultiplexed and collapsed into UMI-guided consensus sequences with migec v1.2.7. Using mixcr v2.1.11, UMI consensuses were aligned to TRA and TRB V and J templates and then assembled into clonotypes. A clonotype was counted as expanded or contracted only if both edgeR and NoisET called the change significant, with noise models trained on biological replicates. For edgeR calls, a false discovery rate-adjusted p below 0.01 and a log2 fold-change threshold of 1 were applied. As an exploratory analysis of dynamics, max-normalized trajectories of the 1000 most abundant clonotypes were examined with PCA combined with hierarchical clustering. The CD4 or CD8 phenotype of responding clones was assigned using the separately sequenced CD4+ and CD8+ repertoires. TCRdb reprocessed the public reads (quality trimming at Q25 with fastp, clone calling with MiXCR) and kept in-frame beta chains. Entries that share a CDR3 protein sequence are merged under the most common genes and DNA. These V and J calls rely on TCRdb rather than the paper's analysis. Here the sample has about 290,000 distinct CDR3 sequences; more than 15% occur a single time. Of the sample, over 20% is held by the ten largest clones.

This entry belongs to a study of T-cell memory formation after mild COVID-19 (dated by TCRdb to the early 2020s). As for the study more broadly: Most TCR sequence clusters were specific to one of the two donors. In two donors, T-cell clones that expanded and contracted after mild COVID-19 were tracked by sequencing TCRalpha and TCRbeta repertoires over time. Two young, previously healthy adult volunteers, one female and one male, were included in the cohort. Study-wide conclusions, independent of this receptor: Clones that contracted from day 15 to 85 showed balanced CD4/CD8 phenotypes, whereas a second wave of clones that expanded from day 15 to 37 leaned towards CD4+. Some responding clones were detected in pre-infection memory, suggesting pre-existing cross-reactive memory T cells joined the SARS-CoV-2 response. SARS-CoV-2 specificity of the second-wave clones peaking on day 37 was not confirmed. Contracting CD4+ clones were found mainly in CM and EM memory subsets, while CD8+ clones were enriched in EMRA. Only a couple of mild cases were covered by the study, and larger cohorts that include severe cases with pre-infection samples were considered necessary.

Measured from the cysteine to the phenylalanine, the CDR3 is 14 residues long. The entry retains the CDR3 DNA only, 42 bases that are in frame from base 1. The CDR1 and CDR2 encoded by the germline V gene (reference sequence) are LNHDA and SQIVND. V ends up 6 bases short and J 3 bases short, with an unmatched junction base count of 6. PBMCs were isolated by Ficoll-Paque density gradient centrifugation. The V and J segments used are TRBV19 and TRBJ2-7, with TRBD1 identical over 9 junction bases. This sequence was found in a man aged 18 to 30 who had mild COVID-19 (a few samples of this study predate the infection). The sample titles of this study are shuffled in the database, so cell type and time point are left out; the donor was told from shared clones. Material: PBMCs or a T cell subset sorted from them (not recorded which). The sequenced DNA: TGTGCCAGTAGCCTTCGGGGACAGGGCTACGAGCAGTACTTC. This codes for CASSLRGQGYEQYF.